A selection of T cell receptor beta chains follows, all from one sample in a study of Graves' ophthalmopathy and Graves' hyperthyroidism. TCRdb used MiXCR to reprocess the multiplex PCR reads, holding one entry per CDR3 protein. The sample contains approximately 480,000 distinct CDR3 sequences, roughly 14% of which appear only once. Sequencing was performed on blood. The receptors come from a woman between 25 and 40 years old with Graves' ophthalmopathy. CDR3s include the opening cysteine and the closing phenylalanine or tryptophan. A D gene is named only where the DNA matches it firmly. Clone size appears in some rows only: once, few, many, or a class for an expanded clone.

V gene	clone size	D gene	J gene	CDR3 DNA	CDR3 protein
TRBV5-1	many	NA	TRBJ1-1	TGCGCCAGCAGCTTGATCGGGACGGGAACTGAAGCTTTCTTT	CASSLIGTGTEAFF
TRBV6-2/TRBV6-3	many	NA	TRBJ2-5	TGTGCCAGCAGTTACTTCCAAGGCCACCAAGAGACCCAGTACTTC	CASSYFQGHQETQYF
TRBV24-1	many	TRBD1	TRBJ1-2	TGTGCCACCAGTCCCACAGGGGGCCTCAACTATGGCTACACCTTC	CATSPTGGLNYGYTF
TRBV6-1	many	TRBD1	TRBJ1-5	TGTGCCAGCAGTGTCGGACAGGACCCTAATCAGCCCCAGCATTTT	CASSVGQDPNQPQHF
TRBV6-1	many	TRBD1	TRBJ1-1	TGTGCCAGCAGTGAAGCGGGGACAGGGTCCACTGAAGCTTTCTTT	CASSEAGTGSTEAFF
TRBV29-1	many	NA	TRBJ2-3	TGCAGCGTTCGGCAACCTACCGGGGATACGCAGTATTTT	CSVRQPTGDTQYF
TRBV5-1	many	TRBD1	TRBJ1-2	TGCGCCAGCAGCGCCGCCCGACAGGGACTTAACTATGGCTACACCTTC	CASSAARQGLNYGYTF
TRBV11-2	many	NA	TRBJ2-2	TGTGCCAGCAGCACGTATCTCATGGAGGGAGCGCCCACCGGGGAGCTGTTTTTT	CASSTYLMEGAPTGELFF
TRBV6-1	few	NA	TRBJ2-5	TGTGCCAGCAGCCGCTACAAGGGGTTCCAAGAGACCCAGTACTTC	CASSRYKGFQETQYF
TRBV7-8	many	TRBD2	TRBJ2-4	TGTGCCAGCAGCTTATTCCGGACTAGCAAAAACATTCAGTACTTC	CASSLFRTSKNIQYF
TRBV6-1	many	NA	TRBJ2-7	TGTGCCAGCAGTGAATGGGATGACCGCTACGAGCAGTACTTC	CASSEWDDRYEQYF
TRBV29-1	many	NA	TRBJ2-7	TGCAGCGTCCTGGACACCAGCTCCTACGAGCAGTACTTC	CSVLDTSSYEQYF
TRBV4-3	few	TRBD2	TRBJ2-5	TGCGCCAGCAGCCAATCCTCTCCGGGACTAGTGGGGGAGACCCAGTACTTC	CASSQSSPGLVGETQYF
TRBV12-3/TRBV12-4	many	TRBD1	TRBJ2-5	TGTGCCAGCAGTTTATTCGTACAGGGGGGTGAGACCCAGTACTTC	CASSLFVQGGETQYF
TRBV5-1	NA	NA	TRBJ1-3	TGCGCCAGCAGGCCTCCCGGGGCTGCTGGAAACACCATATATTTT	CASRPPGAAGNTIYF
TRBV6-1	many	NA	TRBJ1-1	TGTGCCAGCAGTGTTCGGGGGGATTACACTGAAGCTTTCTTT	CASSVRGDYTEAFF
TRBV28	many	NA	TRBJ1-5	TGTGCCAGCAGCCGTGGGGGAGAGGGACGTCAGCCCCAGCATTTT	CASSRGGEGRQPQHF
TRBV6-2/TRBV6-3	many	NA	TRBJ2-7	TGTGCCAGCAGCGGAGTCTCCTACGAGCAGTACTTC	CASSGVSYEQYF
TRBV5-1	many	NA	TRBJ2-7	TGCGCCAGCAGCTTGGGTATCAAAACGGCCTACGAGCAGTACTTC	CASSLGIKTAYEQYF
TRBV6-1	many	NA	TRBJ2-3	TGTGCCAGCACCCGGGAAAATACGCAGTATTTT	CASTRENTQYF
TRBV6-4	many	NA	TRBJ1-2	TGTGCCAGCAGTGATAACCAAAACTATGGCTACACCTTC	CASSDNQNYGYTF
TRBV6-5	many	TRBD2	TRBJ2-5	TGTGCCAGCAGTTACTCGAGATTAGCGGGGGGCCAAGAGACCCAGTACTTC	CASSYSRLAGGQETQYF
TRBV5-1	many	NA	TRBJ1-1	TGCGCCAGCAGCTTGGATGGGGGTACTGAAGCTTTCTTT	CASSLDGGTEAFF
TRBV11-2	many	NA	TRBJ1-6	TGTGCCAGCAGCTTACCTCCGGGTATTCCCCTCCACTTT	CASSLPPGIPLHF
TRBV11-3	many	NA	TRBJ2-7	TGTGCCAGCAGCTTCTATAGGCAAAACCCCTACGAGCAGTACTTC	CASSFYRQNPYEQYF
TRBV15	many	NA	TRBJ1-6	TGTGCCACCAGCAGTCGATCTTACCCACCCCTCCACTTT	CATSSRSYPPLHF
TRBV19	many	TRBD1	TRBJ1-2	TGTGCCAGTAGTATAGCCCGAGGACAGGGTGGCTACACCTTC	CASSIARGQGGYTF
TRBV30	many	TRBD1	TRBJ1-3	TGTGCCTGGGTGGGACAGACGATTGGAAACACCATATATTTT	CAWVGQTIGNTIYF
TRBV10-3	many	NA	TRBJ1-2	TGTGCCATCAGTGAGTTCAGAGGCGACTATGGCTACACCTTC	CAISEFRGDYGYTF
TRBV7-9	many	NA	TRBJ1-1	TGTGCCAGCACTGGGGTCGCGAGCACTGAAGCTTTCTTT	CASTGVASTEAFF
TRBV6-5	many	TRBD1	TRBJ1-1	TGTGCCAGCAGTTACGGCGGGACAGCGAACACTGAAGCTTTCTTT	CASSYGGTANTEAFF
TRBV12-3/TRBV12-4	few	NA	TRBJ1-2	TGTGCCAGCAGTTTAAGGGGGGCGCTTCAAAATGGCTACACCTTC	CASSLRGALQNGYTF
TRBV25-1	NA	NA	TRBJ2-7	TGTGCCAGCAGTGAATCTCAGCAGTACTTC	CASSESQQYF
TRBV6-1	many	NA	TRBJ2-5	TGTGCCAGCAGTGTGGAAGGGGGAACCCAGTACTTC	CASSVEGGTQYF
TRBV7-9	many	NA	TRBJ1-1	TGTGCCAGCAGCTTGGGCGACGAAGCTTTCTTT	CASSLGDEAFF
TRBV9	few	TRBD2	TRBJ2-7	TGTGCCACCTGGGCCGTTGGCGGGAGCGACTACGAGCAGTACTTC	CATWAVGGSDYEQYF
TRBV5-4	many	NA	TRBJ1-2	TGTGCCAGCAGCGAGGACGGACCAGTTAACTATGGCTACACCTTC	CASSEDGPVNYGYTF
TRBV12-3/TRBV12-4	many	NA	TRBJ1-5	TGTGCCAGCAGTCCCCTATATAGCAATCAGCCCCAGCATTTT	CASSPLYSNQPQHF
TRBV19	many	TRBD1	TRBJ1-2	TGTGCCAGTAGTATGGGACAGGGAGGCAACTATGGCTACACCTTC	CASSMGQGGNYGYTF
TRBV20-1	many	NA	TRBJ2-7	TGCAGTGCTAGAGATCCGGGCGAGCAGTACTTC	CSARDPGEQYF
TRBV28	many	TRBD1	TRBJ1-1	TGTGCCAGCAGTTTGCAGGGGGTTTTTGCCACTGAAGCTTTCTTT	CASSLQGVFATEAFF
TRBV18	NA	NA	TRBJ2-7	TGTGCCAGCTCCCCTGGTCCAGTCGGGAATTTGTTGGGCGAGCAGTACTTC	CASSPGPVGNLLGEQYF
TRBV12-3/TRBV12-4	many	NA	TRBJ1-6	TGTGCCAGCAGTTTCTTGGCGGTCAATTCACCCCTCCACTTT	CASSFLAVNSPLHF
TRBV10-3	NA	NA	TRBJ2-1	TGTGCCATCATGGATAGCTCCTACAATGAGCAGTTCTTC	CAIMDSSYNEQFF
TRBV12-3/TRBV12-4	many	NA	TRBJ1-1	TGTGCCAGCATCAGATCCAGGGTGGCGGAGACTTTCTTT	CASIRSRVAETFF
TRBV2	many	NA	TRBJ1-6	TGTGCCAGCAGTTGGACTCCGCGAAATTCACCCCTCCACTTT	CASSWTPRNSPLHF
TRBV6-1	many	NA	TRBJ1-5	TGTGCCAGCAGTGACCATCAGGACAATAGCAATCAGCCCCAGCATTTT	CASSDHQDNSNQPQHF
TRBV24-1	many	NA	TRBJ2-7	TGTGCCACCAGTGATTCAAAAACCAGGGCGGACGAGCAGTACTTC	CATSDSKTRADEQYF
TRBV7-8	many	NA	TRBJ1-1	TGTGCCAGCAGCTCCTTTACTGTGAACACTGAAGCTTTCTTT	CASSSFTVNTEAFF
TRBV12-5	many	TRBD1	TRBJ2-7	TGTGCTAGTGCCCTGGGACAGACGGGGTACGAGCAGTACTTC	CASALGQTGYEQYF